This entry concerns a single T cell receptor beta chain. This CDR3 contains 15 residues. TCRdb independently ran MiXCR on the 5' RACE reads; one entry per CDR3 protein. Of 240,000 or so distinct CDR3 sequences listed, roughly 10% were seen once; the top ten hold less than 7%. This sample was taken from a study of CD8 T cells in ankylosing spondylitis. The TCR sequence derives from a male donor with ankylosing spondylitis or in good health (not recorded which). Sequencing input: blood, either unsorted or a sorted T cell fraction (not recorded which). The chain is built from TRBV12-2 and TRBJ2-5; TRBD2, the table's D call, was not compared with the DNA. TRBV12-2 has pseudogene status. DNA for the CDR3: TGTGCAAGTCGCTTAGCGCGGACTTTCCAAGAGACCCAGTACTTC. Its protein is CASRLARTFQETQYF.